Below are 2 T cell receptor beta chains sequenced from a single sample in a study of metastatic and nonmetastatic thyroid tumors. Thyroid surgery took place with no prior treatment in any patient. Using MiXCR, TCRdb re-called clones from the PCR reads. The data show several thousand clones, with 25% to 30% seen just once and roughly 10% held by the top ten. The sample was adjacent normal tissue. The receptors were sampled from a female donor with papillary thyroid cancer or a benign thyroid nodule (not recorded which). Some clones in this sample may be carry-over from other donors' samples.

This clone was seen ten or more times. The rearrangement links TRBV6-2 or TRBV6-3 to TRBJ1-6; D perhaps matches TRBD1 (6 bases). V was clipped by 2 bases and J by 10 bases, with 12 bases between them. The CDR3 sequence is 14 residues long. Germline assignment: CDR1 MNHEY and CDR2 SVGEGT. The CDR3 here is CASSYQGRRSPLHF. The CDR3 region has the DNA TGTGCCAGCAGTTACCAGGGGCGGAGATCACCCCTCCACTTT.

By sample share, this clone is medium-sized. V is TRBV6-5 and J is TRBJ2-5, with D perhaps matching TRBD1 or TRBD2 (5 bases each). The germline CDR1 and CDR2 sequences are MNHEY and SVGAGI. This CDR3 has 15 amino acids. Trimming left V 0 bases short and J 2 bases short, with 10 bases between. CDR3 residues: CASSYSRGYQETQYF. DNA for the CDR3: TGTGCCAGCAGTTACTCGAGGGGATATCAAGAGACCCAGTACTTC.